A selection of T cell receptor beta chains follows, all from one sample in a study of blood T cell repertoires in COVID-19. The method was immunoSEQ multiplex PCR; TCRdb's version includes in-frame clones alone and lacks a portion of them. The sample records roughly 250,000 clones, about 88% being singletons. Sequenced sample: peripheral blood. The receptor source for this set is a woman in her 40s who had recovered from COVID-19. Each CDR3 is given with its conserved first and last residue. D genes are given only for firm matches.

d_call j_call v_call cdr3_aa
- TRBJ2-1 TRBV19 CASSRGRGYNEQFF
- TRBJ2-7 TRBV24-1 CATSDRAGGLHEQYF
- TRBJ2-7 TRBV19 CASSRRTGFYEQYF
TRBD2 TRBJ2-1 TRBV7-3 CASSLSGGAGGEQFF
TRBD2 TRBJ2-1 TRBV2 CASGKGTSGMGEQFF
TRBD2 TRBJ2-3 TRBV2 CASRRTSGGAKDTQYF
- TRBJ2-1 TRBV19 CASSMGGGGSYNEQFF
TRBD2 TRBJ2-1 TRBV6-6 CASSYRLAGGPGEQFF
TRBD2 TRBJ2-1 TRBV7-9 CASSKGLAGLNEQFF
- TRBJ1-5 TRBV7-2 CASSLGAGGNQPQHF
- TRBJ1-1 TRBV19 CASRRREDTEAFF
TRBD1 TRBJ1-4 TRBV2 CASRDRGYLNEKLFF
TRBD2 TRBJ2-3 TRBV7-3 CASSPGLSTDTQYF
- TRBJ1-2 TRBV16 CASSQSQGYGYTF
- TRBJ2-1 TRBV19 CASSIGPGGNEQFF
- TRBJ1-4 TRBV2 CASSVQNRAPEKLFF